This T cell receptor beta chain originates from a study of OX40 agonist ivuxolimab in advanced cancers. Study at large: One hepatocellular carcinoma and two cutaneous melanoma patients partially responded.

Produced via immunoSEQ multiplex PCR; TCRdb's table is partial and in-frame only. Of 70,000 or so clones in the sample, 60% to 85% were seen once. Germline V gene sequence: CDR1 SGDLS, CDR2 YYNGEE. This CDR3 contains 15 residues. V was trimmed by 3 bases and J by 9 bases, leaving 21 bases between them. Comments on this clone: As yet, its antigen is unknown.

Study conclusions and caveats: The CD4+ and CD8+ T cells in the blood had expanded clonally by week 6 at 0.1 to 3.0 mg/kg.

The chain employs TRBV9 and TRBJ1-2; D perhaps matches TRBD1 (6 bases). The receptor was derived from an adult with an advanced solid tumor such as melanoma, head and neck, liver or kidney cancer. The sample here was CD4+ or CD8+ T cells sorted from blood, taken in a trial of the OX40 agonist ivuxolimab. The CDR3 spells CASSAQTPTGPRYTF. In nucleotides, the CDR3 is TGTGCCAGCAGCGCACAGACCCCGACAGGACCCCGCTACACCTTC.